This T cell receptor (beta chain) was recovered during a study of control samples from healthy donors and cancer patients. Generated by immunoSEQ multiplex PCR, the TCRdb table keeps only in-frame clones and is missing some. The sample includes about 110,000 clones, about nine tenths of them seen just once. The CDR3 totals 13 residues. Trimming removed 6 bases from V and 9 bases from J, with 15 bases in between. The receptor was isolated from a human donor in good health. The donor label of this sample is uncertain. The chain links TRBV12-3 or TRBV12-4 to TRBJ2-1, with D possibly being TRBD2 (5 bases). Material: blood. The CDR3 DNA follows: TGTGCCAGCAGGCTGGGAGTAGCCGGTGAGCAGTTCTTC. Translated, it gives CASRLGVAGEQFF.